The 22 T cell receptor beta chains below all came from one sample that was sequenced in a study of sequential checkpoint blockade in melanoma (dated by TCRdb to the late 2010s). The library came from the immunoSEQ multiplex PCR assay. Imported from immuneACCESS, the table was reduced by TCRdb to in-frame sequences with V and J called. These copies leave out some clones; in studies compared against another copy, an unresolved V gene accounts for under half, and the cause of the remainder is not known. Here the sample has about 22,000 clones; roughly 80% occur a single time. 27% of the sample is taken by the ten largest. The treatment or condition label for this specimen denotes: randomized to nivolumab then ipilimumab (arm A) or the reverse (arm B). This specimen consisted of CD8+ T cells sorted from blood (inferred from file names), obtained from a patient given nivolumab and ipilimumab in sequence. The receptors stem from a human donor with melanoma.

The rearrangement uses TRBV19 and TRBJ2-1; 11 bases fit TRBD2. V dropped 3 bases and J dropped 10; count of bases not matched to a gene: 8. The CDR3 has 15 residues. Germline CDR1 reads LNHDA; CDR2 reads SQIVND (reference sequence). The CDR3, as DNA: TGTGCCAGTAGTATTGGGACTAGCGGCGAAGTAGAGCAGTTCTTC. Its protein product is CASSIGTSGEVEQFF.

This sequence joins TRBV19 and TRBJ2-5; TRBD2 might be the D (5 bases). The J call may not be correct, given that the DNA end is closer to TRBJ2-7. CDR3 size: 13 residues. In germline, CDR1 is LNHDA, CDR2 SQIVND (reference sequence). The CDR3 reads CASTLGPGYEQYF. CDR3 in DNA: TGTGCCAGTACCCTTGGGCCGGGGTACGAGCAGTACTTC.

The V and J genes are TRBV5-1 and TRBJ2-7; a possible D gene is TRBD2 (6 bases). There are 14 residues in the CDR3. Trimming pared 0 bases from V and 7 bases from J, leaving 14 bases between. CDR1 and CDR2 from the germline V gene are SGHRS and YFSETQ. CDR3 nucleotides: TGCGCCAGCAGCTTGGTACCCCAGGCGGGGGAGCAGTACTTC. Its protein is CASSLVPQAGEQYF.

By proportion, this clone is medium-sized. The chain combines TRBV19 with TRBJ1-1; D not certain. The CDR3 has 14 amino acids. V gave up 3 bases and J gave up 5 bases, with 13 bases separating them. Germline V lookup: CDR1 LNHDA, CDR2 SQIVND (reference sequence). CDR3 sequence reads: CASSMGVRTTEAFF. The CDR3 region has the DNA TGTGCCAGTAGTATGGGTGTAAGGACTACTGAAGCTTTCTTT.

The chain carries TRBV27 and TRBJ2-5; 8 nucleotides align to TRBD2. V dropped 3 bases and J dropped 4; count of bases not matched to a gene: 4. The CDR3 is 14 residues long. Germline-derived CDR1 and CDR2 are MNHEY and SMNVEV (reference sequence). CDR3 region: CASSLGGRPETQYF. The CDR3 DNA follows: TGTGCCAGCAGTTTGGGCGGGAGGCCAGAGACCCAGTACTTC.

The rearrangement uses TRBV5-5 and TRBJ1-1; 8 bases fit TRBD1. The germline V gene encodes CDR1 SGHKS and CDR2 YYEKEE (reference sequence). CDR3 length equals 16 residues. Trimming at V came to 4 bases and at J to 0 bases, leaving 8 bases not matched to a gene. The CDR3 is CASSPRGTGLNTEAFF. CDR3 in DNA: TGTGCCAGCAGCCCGAGAGGGACAGGACTGAACACTGAAGCTTTCTTT.

CDR3 region: CASSLVAGNYEQYF. The CDR3 DNA follows: TGTGCCAGTAGTCTCGTGGCCGGGAACTACGAGCAGTACTTC. This chain joins TRBV19 and TRBJ2-7; weak D call: TRBD2 (5 bases). The CDR3 consists of 14 residues. Trimming cost V 5 bases and J 3 bases, with 14 bases left between them. Germline V gives CDR1 LNHDA, CDR2 SQIVND (reference sequence).

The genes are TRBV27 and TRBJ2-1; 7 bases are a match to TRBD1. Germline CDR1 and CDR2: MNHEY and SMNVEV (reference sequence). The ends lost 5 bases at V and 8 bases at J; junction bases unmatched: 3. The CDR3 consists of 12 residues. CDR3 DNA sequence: TGTGCCAGCAGTCAGGGGGTCTATGAGCAGTTCTTC. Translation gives CASSQGVYEQFF.

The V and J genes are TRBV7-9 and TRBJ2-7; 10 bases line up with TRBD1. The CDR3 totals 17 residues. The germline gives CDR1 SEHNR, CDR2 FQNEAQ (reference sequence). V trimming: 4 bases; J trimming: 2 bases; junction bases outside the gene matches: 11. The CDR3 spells CASSYKRDRGGTYEQYF. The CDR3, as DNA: TGTGCCAGCAGCTATAAGCGGGACAGGGGTGGAACCTACGAGCAGTACTTC.

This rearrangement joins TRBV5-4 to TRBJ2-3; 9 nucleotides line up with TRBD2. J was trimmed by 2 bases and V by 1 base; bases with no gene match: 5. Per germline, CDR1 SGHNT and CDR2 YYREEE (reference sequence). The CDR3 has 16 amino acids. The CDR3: CASSLMSGGNTDTQYF. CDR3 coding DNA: TGTGCCAGCAGCTTGATGAGCGGGGGGAACACAGATACGCAGTATTTT.

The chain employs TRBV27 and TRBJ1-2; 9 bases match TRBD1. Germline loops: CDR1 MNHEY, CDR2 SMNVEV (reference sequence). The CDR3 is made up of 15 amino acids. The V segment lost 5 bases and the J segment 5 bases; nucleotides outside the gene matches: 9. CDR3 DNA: TGTGCCAGCAGTATTACAGGGGGCGAAAGATATGGCTACACCTTC. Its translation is CASSITGGERYGYTF.

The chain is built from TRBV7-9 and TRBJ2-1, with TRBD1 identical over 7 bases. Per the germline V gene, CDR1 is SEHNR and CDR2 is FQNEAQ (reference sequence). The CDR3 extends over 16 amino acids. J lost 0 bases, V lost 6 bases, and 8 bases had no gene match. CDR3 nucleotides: TGTGCCAGCAGTCAGACAGGGTATATCTCCTACAATGAGCAGTTCTTC. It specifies CASSQTGYISYNEQFF.

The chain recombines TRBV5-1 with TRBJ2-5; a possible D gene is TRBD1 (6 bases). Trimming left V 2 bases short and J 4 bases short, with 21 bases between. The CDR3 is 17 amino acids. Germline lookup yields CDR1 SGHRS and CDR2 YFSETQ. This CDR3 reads CASSLQGEIFIRETQYF. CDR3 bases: TGCGCCAGCAGCTTACAGGGTGAAATATTCATCAGAGAGACCCAGTACTTC.

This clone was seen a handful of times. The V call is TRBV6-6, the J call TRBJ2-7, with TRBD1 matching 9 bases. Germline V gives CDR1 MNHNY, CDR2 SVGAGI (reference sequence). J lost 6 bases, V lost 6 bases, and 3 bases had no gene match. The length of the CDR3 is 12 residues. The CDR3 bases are TGTGCCAGCAGGGGACAGGGAATCGAGCAGTACTTC. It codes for CASRGQGIEQYF.

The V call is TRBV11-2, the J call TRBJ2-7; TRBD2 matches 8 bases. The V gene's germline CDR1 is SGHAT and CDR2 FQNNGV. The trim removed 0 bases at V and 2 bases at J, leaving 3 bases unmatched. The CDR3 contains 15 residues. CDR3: CASSLESGSPYEQYF. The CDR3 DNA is TGTGCCAGCAGCTTAGAGAGCGGGAGTCCCTACGAGCAGTACTTC.

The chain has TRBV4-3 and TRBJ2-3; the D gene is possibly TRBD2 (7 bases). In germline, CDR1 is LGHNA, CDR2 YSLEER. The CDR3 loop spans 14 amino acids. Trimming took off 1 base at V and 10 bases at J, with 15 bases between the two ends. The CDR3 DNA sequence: TGCGCCAGCAGCCAAGCGTCCGCCGGGGGGCCGCAGTATTTT. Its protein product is CASSQASAGGPQYF.

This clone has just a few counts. CDR3 sequence (DNA): TGTGCCAACGCGCCCCGGGACAGGGGCGATGGCTACACCTTC. It is translated as CANAPRDRGDGYTF. The chain has TRBV28 and TRBJ1-2, with 10 bases lining up with TRBD1. In germline, CDR1 is MDHEN, CDR2 SYDVKM. J was trimmed by 6 bases and V by 10 bases; bases with no gene match: 11. The CDR3 totals 14 residues.

Written as DNA, the CDR3 is TGTGCCAGCAGCGGAGGAGGGCGATTCGCCACCTACGAGCAGTACTTC. It translates to CASSGGGRFATYEQYF. V and J are TRBV7-8 and TRBJ2-7; tentatively, D is TRBD2 (6 bases). Germline-derived CDR1 and CDR2 are SGHVS and FQNEAQ. This CDR3 spans 16 amino acids. With 5 bases removed from V and 2 bases from J, the gap between germline ends came to 19 bases. Based on the CDR3 plus reference TRBV7-8 and TRBJ2-7, the full variable domain is GAGVSQSPRYKVAKRGQDVALRCDPISGHVSLFWYQQALGQGPEFLTYFQNEAQLDKSGLPSDRFFAERPEGSVSTLKIQRTQQEDSAVYLCASSGGGRFATYEQYFGPGTRLTVT.

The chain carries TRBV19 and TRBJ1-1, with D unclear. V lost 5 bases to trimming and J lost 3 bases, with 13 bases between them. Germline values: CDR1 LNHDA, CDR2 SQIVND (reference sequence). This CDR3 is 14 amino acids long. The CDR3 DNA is TGTGCCAGTAGTCCCAGGCCCGGGGACACTGAAGCTTTCTTT. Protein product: CASSPRPGDTEAFF.

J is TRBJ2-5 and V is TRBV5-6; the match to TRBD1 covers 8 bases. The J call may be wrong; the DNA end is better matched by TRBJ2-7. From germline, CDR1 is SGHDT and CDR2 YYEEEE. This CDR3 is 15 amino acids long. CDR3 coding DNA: TGTGCCAGCAGCGGAATCGGGACAGGTGAGCACGAGCAGTACTTC. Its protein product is CASSGIGTGEHEQYF.

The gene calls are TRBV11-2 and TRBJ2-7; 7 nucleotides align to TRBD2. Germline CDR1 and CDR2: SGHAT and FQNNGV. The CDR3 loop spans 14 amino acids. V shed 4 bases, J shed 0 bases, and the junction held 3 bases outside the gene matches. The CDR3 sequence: CASSWTGGSYEQYF. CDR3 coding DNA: TGTGCCAGCAGCTGGACGGGAGGCTCCTACGAGCAGTACTTC.

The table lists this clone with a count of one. CDR3 amino acids: CASSFQPVISYEQYF. The CDR3 bases are TGTGCCAGCAGTTTCCAACCGGTGATCTCCTACGAGCAGTACTTC. V gene TRBV27 combines with J gene TRBJ2-7; D is undetermined. The CDR3 length is 15 residues. Trimming cost V 3 bases and J 0 bases, with 12 bases left between them. Germline values: CDR1 MNHEY, CDR2 SMNVEV (reference sequence).